One and the same sample provided the 27 T cell receptor beta chains below, sequenced in a study of shared clonotypes between healthy human individuals. Generated by immunoSEQ multiplex PCR, the TCRdb table keeps only in-frame clones and is missing some. In the table there are over a million clones, about 74% of which are singletons. Sequences were obtained from memory CD4+ T cells sorted from blood. Subset specified: CD45RA-negative fraction. These receptors were collected from a man younger than 35 in good health.

V usage is TRBV9 and J usage is TRBJ2-5; 8 bases fit TRBD2. The CDR3 covers 15 residues. J was trimmed by 4 bases and V by 4 bases; bases with no gene match: 9. Germline CDR1 and CDR2: SGDLS and YYNGEE. CDR3 nucleotide sequence: TGTGCCAGCAGCATAGGGTGGACTAGCCGAGAGACCCAGTACTTC. This translates into CASSIGWTSRETQYF.

Notes on this clone: The junction does not match germline at one end; this may be a read error. V and J are TRBV10-3 and TRBJ1-1; 7 positions agree with TRBD1. There are 12 residues in the CDR3. Germline CDR1 is ENHRY and CDR2 is SYGVKD. Here the CDR3 reads CAISGQGVDSRF. DNA of the CDR3: TGTGCCATCAGTGGTCAGGGGGTGGATAGCAGGTTT.

The CDR3 DNA is TGTGCCAGCAGCCTAGGGGGGCAGGGGGCTGGTGGCTACACCTTC. Translated, it gives CASSLGGQGAGGYTF. The chain carries TRBV7-2 and TRBJ1-2; 8 bases fit TRBD1. The CDR3 spans 15 residues. Unmatched junction bases numbered 12, after V lost 5 bases and J lost 7 bases. Germline lookup yields CDR1 SGHTA and CDR2 FQGNSA.

The chain is built from TRBV7-2 and TRBJ2-7; 7 nucleotides line up with TRBD2. After removal of 2 bases from V and 1 base from J, the junction contained 11 bases not matched to a gene. This CDR3 has 17 amino acids. Germline CDR1 and CDR2: SGHTA and FQGNSA. CDR3 bases: TGTGCCAGCAGCTTAAGGCTGACGGGAGGCTCTTCCTACGAGCAGTACTTC. This sequence encodes CASSLRLTGGSSYEQYF. The full variable domain, its missing parts supplied by reference TRBV7-2 and TRBJ2-7, is GAGVSQSPSNKVTEKGKDVELRCDPISGHTALYWYRQSLGQGLEFLIYFQGNSAPDKSGLPSDRFSAERTGGSVSTLTIQRTQQEDSAVYLCASSLRLTGGSSYEQYFGPGTRLTVT.

Remarks on this clone: This sample includes further DNA sequences coding for the same CDR3. The chain combines TRBV5-4 with TRBJ1-5, with 7 bases matching TRBD1. CDR1 and CDR2 from the germline V gene are SGHNT and YYREEE (reference sequence). The CDR3 runs to 15 residues. After removal of 0 bases from V and 1 base from J, the junction contained 1 base not matched to a gene. CDR3 region: CASSLGGQSNQPQHF. DNA of the CDR3: TGTGCCAGCAGCTTGGGGGGACAGAGCAATCAGCCCCAGCATTTT.

V and J are TRBV6-1 and TRBJ2-7; weak D call: TRBD2 (6 bases). V gave up 0 bases and J gave up 9 bases, with 15 bases separating them. Germline V lookup: CDR1 MNHNS, CDR2 SASEGT. CDR3 size: 14 residues. The CDR3 is CASSEAFGGLGQYF. The CDR3 DNA reads TGTGCCAGCAGTGAAGCATTCGGAGGGTTAGGGCAGTACTTC.

About this clone itself: Given a much more abundant clone one base away, this may be a read error. Other nucleotide sequences from this sample produce the same CDR3. The chain combines TRBV7-9 with TRBJ2-5; a weak D match, TRBD1 (6 bases). Trimming cost V 3 bases and J 2 bases, with 7 bases left between them. Germline V gene lookup returns CDR1 SEHNR and CDR2 FQNEAQ (reference sequence). The CDR3 contains 13 residues. CDR3 loop: CASSFGQQETQYF. CDR3 nucleotides: TGTGCCAGCAGCTTCGGACAGCAAGAGACCCAGTACTTC.

The V and J genes are TRBV14 and TRBJ2-6; possibly TRBD2 for D (5 bases). Trimming pared 8 bases from V and 2 bases from J, leaving 25 bases between. Germline CDR1 SGHDN, CDR2 FVKESK. The CDR3 totals 19 residues. The CDR3 sequence is CASRSGFSRAATGANVLTF. The CDR3, as DNA: TGTGCCAGCCGTTCTGGATTTAGTCGAGCGGCGACTGGGGCCAACGTCCTGACTTTC.

A note on this clone: The same CDR3 can be traced to other DNA sequences in this sample. Written as DNA, the CDR3 is TGCGCCAGCAGCTTGGAGGGAGTCATGAACACTGAAGCTTTCTTT. Translation: CASSLEGVMNTEAFF. The chain is built from TRBV5-1 and TRBJ1-1; unclear D gene. The germline CDR1 and CDR2 sequences are SGHRS and YFSETQ. The V end lost 0 bases, the J end lost 0 bases, and 9 bases lay between the germline ends. The CDR3 consists of 15 residues. The complete variable domain, with remaining parts taken from reference TRBV5-1 and TRBJ1-1, reads KAGVTQTPRYLIKTRGQQVTLSCSPISGHRSVSWYQQTPGQGLQFLFEYFSETQRNKGNFPGRFSGRQFSNSRSEMNVSTLELGDSALYLCASSLEGVMNTEAFFGQGTRLTVV.

The chain joins TRBV28 to TRBJ1-1; D gene ambiguous. Trimming removed 4 bases at V and 1 base at J, with 7 bases between. CDR1 and CDR2 from the germline V gene are MDHEN and SYDVKM. This CDR3 is 13 amino acids long. CDR3 region: CASSWKKNTEAFF. As DNA, the CDR3 is TGTGCCAGCAGTTGGAAAAAGAACACTGAAGCTTTCTTT.

The CDR3 DNA sequence: TGTGCCAGCAGCTTACGACTAGCGGGAGCCGAGACCCAGTACTTC. It translates to CASSLRLAGAETQYF. The gene calls are TRBV5-4 and TRBJ2-5; 12 positions agree with TRBD2. J lost 5 bases, V lost 2 bases, and 4 bases had no gene match. From germline, CDR1 is SGHNT and CDR2 YYREEE (reference sequence). The CDR3 length is 15 residues. The full variable domain, completed using reference TRBV5-4 and TRBJ2-5, is ETGVTQSPTHLIKTRGQQVTLRCSSQSGHNTVSWYQQALGQGPQFIFQYYREEENGRGNFPPRFSGLQFPNYSSELNVNALELDDSALYLCASSLRLAGAETQYFGPGTRLLVL.

The chain employs TRBV6-5 and TRBJ2-2; D is undetermined. Germline V gene lookup returns CDR1 MNHEY and CDR2 SVGAGI. The CDR3 covers 13 residues. V was cut by 8 bases and J by 3 bases, with 10 bases left in between. Here the CDR3 reads CASFGRYTGELFF. CDR3 in DNA: TGTGCCAGCTTCGGCCGATACACCGGGGAGCTGTTTTTT.

The table lists this clone with a count of one. V gene TRBV4-3 combines with J gene TRBJ2-5, with D tentatively TRBD1 (5 bases). The V gene's germline CDR1 is LGHNA and CDR2 YSLEER. V lost 1 base, J lost 5 bases, and 11 bases lay in between. The CDR3 is 14 residues long. The CDR3 DNA reads TGCGCCAGCAGCCAAGGGCCAGGGCCGGAGACCCAGTACTTC. Residues: CASSQGPGPETQYF.

In this sample, this clone turned up once. V usage is TRBV13 and J usage is TRBJ2-7; 16 bases line up with TRBD2. CDR3 length equals 18 residues. The trim removed 0 bases at V and 5 bases at J, leaving 7 bases unmatched. Per the germline V gene, CDR1 is PRHDT and CDR2 is FYEKMQ (reference sequence). This CDR3 is CASSLGGTSGRAFHEQYF. For the CDR3, the DNA is TGTGCCAGCAGCTTAGGGGGGACTAGCGGGAGGGCCTTCCACGAGCAGTACTTC. The full variable domain, with the rest looked up from reference TRBV13 and TRBJ2-7, is AAGVIQSPRHLIKEKRETATLKCYPIPRHDTVYWYQQGPGQDPQFLISFYEKMQSDKGSIPDRFSAQQFSDYHSELNMSSLELGDSALYFCASSLGGTSGRAFHEQYFGPGTRLTVT.

V usage is TRBV5-5 and J usage is TRBJ2-5; D assignment may be TRBD1 or TRBD2 (5 bases each). V was clipped by 4 bases and J by 0 bases, with 16 bases between them. Germline V gene sequence: CDR1 SGHKS, CDR2 YYEKEE (reference sequence). The CDR3 spans 16 residues. CDR3 in amino acids: CASSPQRGLYQETQYF. The CDR3 DNA reads TGTGCCAGCAGCCCCCAACGGGGCCTTTACCAAGAGACCCAGTACTTC.

This sequence joins TRBV30 and TRBJ1-5; a possible D gene is TRBD1 (5 bases). This CDR3 has 13 amino acids. CDR1 is GTSNPN and CDR2 is SVGIG in the germline V gene (reference sequence). Trimming removed 2 bases at V and 7 bases at J, with 12 bases between. CDR3 DNA: TGTGCCTGGAGTTCAGGGACGGGCCAGCCCCAGCATTTT. This codes for CAWSSGTGQPQHF.

The chain recombines TRBV5-1 with TRBJ1-4, with a weak D call TRBD1 (6 bases). The CDR3 sequence is 16 residues long. The V gene lost 4 bases and the J gene lost 10 bases, with 23 bases spanning the gap. Germline V gene lookup returns CDR1 SGHRS and CDR2 YFSETQ. The CDR3 DNA follows: TGCGCCAGCAGCACGGGGGCCCGGACCGGAAGCGGAAAACTGTTTTTT. It specifies CASSTGARTGSGKLFF. Looking up the rest from reference TRBV5-1 and TRBJ1-4 gives the full variable domain: KAGVTQTPRYLIKTRGQQVTLSCSPISGHRSVSWYQQTPGQGLQFLFEYFSETQRNKGNFPGRFSGRQFSNSRSEMNVSTLELGDSALYLCASSTGARTGSGKLFFGSGTQLSVL.

On this clone: This sample includes further DNA sequences coding for the same CDR3. The chain combines TRBV29-1 with TRBJ2-6; 8 nucleotides match TRBD1. CDR3 length equals 14 residues. The trim removed 6 bases at V and 4 bases at J, leaving 5 bases unmatched. From germline, CDR1 is SQVTM and CDR2 ANQGSEA. CDR3 coding DNA: TGCAGCGTCGACAGGGGATCCGGGGCCAACGTCCTGACTTTC. Protein: CSVDRGSGANVLTF.

The chain is built from TRBV28 and TRBJ2-7; TRBD2 matches at 14 bases. With V trimmed by 5 bases and J by 2 bases, 5 bases remained unmatched. The CDR3 runs 16 residues. Per germline, CDR1 MDHEN and CDR2 SYDVKM. CDR3 residues: CASSQSGLAGAYEQYF. The CDR3 DNA is TGTGCCAGCAGTCAATCGGGACTAGCGGGGGCCTACGAGCAGTACTTC.

Points on this clone: Different DNA sequences within this sample yield the same CDR3. This rearrangement joins TRBV5-3 to TRBJ2-7; D unclear. TRBV5-3 is given ORF status, its function remaining uncertain. V shed 1 base and J shed 4 bases, with 0 bases lying between them. CDR3 size: 10 residues. The CDR3 loop reads CARSLYEQYF. The CDR3 region has the DNA TGTGCCAGAAGCTTGTACGAGCAGTACTTC.

The chain combines TRBV6-1 with TRBJ1-6; the D is unclear. CDR3 length: 14 amino acids. The ends were cut back, 7 bases at V and 1 base at J, with 8 bases in the middle. Germline loops: CDR1 MNHNS, CDR2 SASEGT. The CDR3 reads CASTPRSYNSPLHF. CDR3 sequence (DNA): TGTGCCAGCACCCCGCGGTCCTATAATTCACCCCTCCACTTT.

The V and J genes are TRBV7-2 and TRBJ2-4; the D gene could be TRBD1 or TRBD2 (5 bases each). Germline V CDR1 and CDR2: SGHTA, FQGNSA. The ends were cut back, 1 base at V and 0 bases at J, with 10 bases in the middle. This CDR3 is built from 16 residues. This CDR3 is CASSLGGALAKNIQYF. CDR3 DNA: TGTGCCAGCAGCTTAGGAGGGGCACTAGCCAAAAACATTCAGTACTTC.

This clone was recorded only once. The V and J genes are TRBV19 and TRBJ2-2, with D possibly TRBD1 on 6 matching bases. The CDR3 extends over 15 amino acids. In germline, CDR1 is LNHDA, CDR2 SQIVND (reference sequence). V was shortened by 4 bases and J by 2 bases, with 11 bases between the two germline ends. The CDR3 protein is CASSTGQTNTGELFF. CDR3 nucleotides: TGTGCCAGTAGTACGGGACAAACAAACACCGGGGAGCTGTTTTTT.

This chain joins TRBV5-6 and TRBJ2-1; D not certain. The germline gives CDR1 SGHDT, CDR2 YYEEEE. This CDR3 is built from 15 residues. Trimming left V 1 base short and J 0 bases short, with 8 bases between. As DNA, the CDR3 is TGTGCCAGCAGCTTGAGGCTCCTCTCCTACAATGAGCAGTTCTTC. Translated, it gives CASSLRLLSYNEQFF.

The rearrangement uses TRBV9 and TRBJ1-4, with D unresolved. From germline, CDR1 is SGDLS and CDR2 YYNGEE. V was pared by 3 bases and J by 0 bases, with 15 bases between. The CDR3 is 17 amino acids. The CDR3 region has the DNA TGTGCCAGCAGCGATAACAGTTCCACAGCAACTAATGAAAAACTGTTTTTT. Translation gives CASSDNSSTATNEKLFF.

This clone was seen just once. The chain recombines TRBV4-1 with TRBJ1-6; D remains unclear. Trimming removed 0 bases at V and 0 bases at J, with 12 bases between. Germline CDR1 is MGHRA and CDR2 is YSYEKL. The CDR3 contains 18 residues. The CDR3 coding sequence is TGCGCCAGCAGCCAAGATACGGAGACGAGCTCCTATAATTCACCCCTCCACTTT. As protein: CASSQDTETSSYNSPLHF.

The chain combines TRBV7-8 with TRBJ2-6; either TRBD1 or TRBD2 may supply D (5 bases each). The V end lost 2 bases, the J end lost 2 bases, and 7 bases lay between the germline ends. Per germline, CDR1 SGHVS and CDR2 FQNEAQ. The CDR3 consists of 15 residues. The CDR3 loop is CASSLRGTGANVLTF. CDR3 DNA sequence: TGTGCCAGCAGCTTACGGGGCACTGGGGCCAACGTCCTGACTTTC.